A single sample is the source of the 19 T cell receptor beta chains below, sequenced in a study of T cell responses to AZD1222 COVID-19 vaccine. Clones were read by immunoSEQ multiplex PCR, and TCRdb kept only the in-frame ones, dropping some. The table lists under 170,000 clones, around 95% of them singletons. The sample in question was peripheral blood, obtained on day 0 of AZD1222 vaccination. These TCRs come from an adult in good health.

The chain is built from TRBV7-2 and TRBJ2-5; 8 bases agree with TRBD2. This CDR3 has 16 amino acids. Germline CDR1 is SGHTA and CDR2 is FQGNSA. The ends lost 0 bases at V and 2 bases at J; junction bases unmatched: 5. CDR3 residues: CASSLAPLAGQETQYF. The CDR3 region has the DNA TGTGCCAGCAGCTTAGCGCCCCTAGCGGGTCAAGAGACCCAGTACTTC.

The chain uses TRBV18 and TRBJ1-1; D not resolved. This CDR3 has 15 residues. Germline V gene sequence: CDR1 KGHSH, CDR2 LQKENI. V gave up 4 bases and J gave up 11 bases, with 23 bases separating them. DNA for the CDR3: TGTGCCAGCTCACGAAGTCCCCAGGCCCCAGTCCAGGCTTTCTTT. This gives the protein CASSRSPQAPVQAFF.

The rearrangement joins TRBV5-6 to TRBJ2-5, with D uncertain. The germline V gene encodes CDR1 SGHDT and CDR2 YYEEEE. V was shortened by 1 base and J by 0 bases, with 10 bases between the two germline ends. The CDR3 runs 15 residues. The CDR3 region is CASSLWWQNQETQYF. The DNA for the CDR3 is TGTGCCAGCAGCTTGTGGTGGCAGAACCAAGAGACCCAGTACTTC.

The chain uses TRBV7-9 and TRBJ2-1; TRBD1 might be the D (6 bases). This CDR3 spans 11 amino acids. Germline V gives CDR1 SEHNR, CDR2 FQNEAQ (reference sequence). The V and J ends lost 8 bases and 15 bases respectively, with 17 bases between them. CDR3 coding DNA: TGTGCCAGCGAGCAGGGGCAGGGGAGGTTCTTC. This translates into CASEQGQGRFF.

The genes are TRBV18 and TRBJ1-1; maybe TRBD1 (6 bases). The CDR3 sequence is 15 residues long. V was trimmed by 0 bases and J by 0 bases, leaving 8 bases between them. The germline V gene has CDR1 KGHSH and CDR2 LQKENI. The CDR3 DNA reads as TGTGCCAGCTCACCACCGGGACACCTGAACACTGAAGCTTTCTTT. Amino acids: CASSPPGHLNTEAFF.

A single count supports this clone. J is TRBJ2-7 and V is TRBV7-6, with TRBD1 matching 10 bases. V lost 6 bases and J lost 0; bases outside the gene matches: 5. The CDR3 runs to 15 residues. Germline V gives CDR1 SGHVS, CDR2 FNYEAQ. CDR3 sequence (DNA): TGTGCCAGCAGTCCCGGGACAGGGGACTCCTACGAGCAGTACGTC. This translates into CASSPGTGDSYEQYV.

The CDR3 DNA reads as TGTGCCAGCAGTCTCCCAGGGTCGGGCGGCTACACCTTC. It specifies CASSLPGSGGYTF. V and J are TRBV12-3 or TRBV12-4 and TRBJ1-2; a possible D gene is TRBD1 (5 bases). The CDR3 has 13 residues. Trimming removed 5 bases from V and 8 bases from J, with 15 bases in between.

The chain employs TRBV4-1 and TRBJ2-3, with 7 bases fitting TRBD1. V was clipped by 0 bases and J by 1 base; unmatched bases: 19. This CDR3 comprises 21 residues. Per the germline V gene, CDR1 is MGHRA and CDR2 is YSYEKL. The CDR3 reads CASSQDDLTGILYLRTDTQYF. CDR3 sequence (DNA): TGCGCCAGCAGCCAAGATGACCTGACAGGGATCCTTTATCTTCGCACAGATACGCAGTATTTT.

The gene calls are TRBV4-3 and TRBJ2-5; the D gene is possibly TRBD2 (6 bases). CDR3 length: 13 residues. Per the germline V gene, CDR1 is LGHNA and CDR2 is YSLEER. Trimming cost V 3 bases and J 7 bases, with 12 bases left between them. CDR3 DNA: TGCGCCAGCAGCCAGGAGGGTTGGGGGACCCAGTACTTC. Its protein is CASSQEGWGTQYF.

In this sample, this clone turned up once. The V gene is TRBV29-1, the J gene TRBJ1-3, with D possibly being TRBD1 (5 bases). Germline lookup yields CDR1 SQVTM and CDR2 ANQGSEA. The ends were cut back, 7 bases at V and 0 bases at J, with 13 bases in the middle. The CDR3 is 14 amino acids. The CDR3, as DNA: TGCAGCGCCGACAGTACGCTCTCTGGAAACACCATATATTTT. The encoded protein is CSADSTLSGNTIYF.

J is TRBJ1-2 and V is TRBV6-4; 10 bases match TRBD1. Germline V lookup: CDR1 MRHNA, CDR2 SNTAGT. After removal of 6 bases from V and 3 bases from J, the junction contained 4 bases not matched to a gene. This CDR3 has 14 amino acids. CDR3 loop: CASRGTGDDYGYTF. The CDR3 nucleotides are TGTGCCAGCAGAGGGACAGGGGACGACTATGGCTACACCTTC.

The V gene is TRBV3-1 (or the pseudogene TRBV3-2), the J gene TRBJ2-3; 7 positions match TRBD1. This CDR3 is built from 17 residues. Germline V gene lookup returns CDR1 LGHDT and CDR2 YNNKEL (reference sequence). V was clipped by 0 bases and J by 0 bases; unmatched bases: 6. CDR3 bases: TGTGCCAGCAGCCAAGATCCGGCAGGGGGAAGCACAGATACGCAGTATTTT. Its protein product is CASSQDPAGGSTDTQYF.

This chain uses TRBV4-3 with TRBJ2-6, with D hard to call. This CDR3 spans 12 amino acids. V lost 2 bases to trimming and J lost 9 bases, with 5 bases between them. CDR1 is LGHNA, CDR2 YSLEER, per germline. The CDR3 loop is CASSQIDNVLTF. CDR3 coding DNA: TGCGCCAGCAGCCAAATCGACAACGTCCTGACTTTC.

The chain recombines TRBV23-1 with TRBJ1-1; D gene ambiguous. TRBV23-1 is marked as an open reading frame, function uncertain. Trimming removed 0 bases at V and 1 base at J, with 12 bases between. The CDR3 contains 16 residues. This CDR3 is CASSQSSGTPNTEAFF. The CDR3 DNA sequence: TGCGCCAGCAGTCAATCTTCGGGCACGCCGAACACTGAAGCTTTCTTT.

The V gene is TRBV5-1, the J gene TRBJ2-1, with 9 bases lining up with TRBD1. The CDR3 contains 14 residues. Trimming removed 3 bases from V and 8 bases from J; junction bases left unmatched: 6. Per germline, CDR1 SGHRS and CDR2 YFSETQ. CDR3 sequence reads: CASSWGTGKDEQFF. The CDR3, as DNA: TGCGCCAGCAGCTGGGGGACAGGGAAGGATGAGCAGTTCTTC.

The chain links TRBV19 to TRBJ1-4, with D perhaps matching TRBD1 (6 bases). Trimming pared 4 bases from V and 0 bases from J, leaving 12 bases between. Germline V gene lookup returns CDR1 LNHDA and CDR2 SQIVND (reference sequence). This CDR3 spans 16 amino acids. The DNA for the CDR3 is TGTGCCAGTAGTAAGGCAGGGGCTGCAACTAATGAAAAACTGTTTTTT. Translated: CASSKAGAATNEKLFF.

This chain links TRBV2 with TRBJ2-3; weak D call: TRBD2 (6 bases). Trimming stripped 6 bases from V and 0 bases from J, with 7 bases between. Germline values: CDR1 SNHLY, CDR2 FYNNEI. The length of the CDR3 is 13 residues. CDR3 coding DNA: TGTGCCAGCAGGCGGGACAGCACAGATACGCAGTATTTT. Translated, it gives CASRRDSTDTQYF.

The chain carries TRBV7-2 and TRBJ2-1; 7 bases match TRBD2. The CDR3 spans 17 residues. CDR1 is SGHTA, CDR2 FQGNSA, per germline. The V gene end was trimmed by 1 base and the J gene end by 0 bases; junction bases not matched to a gene: 6. Here the CDR3 reads CASSLVGGGSSYNEQFF. CDR3 DNA: TGTGCCAGCAGCTTAGTCGGCGGGGGAAGCTCCTACAATGAGCAGTTCTTC.

The V call is TRBV7-7, the J call TRBJ2-2, with D perhaps TRBD2 (6 bases). This CDR3 spans 16 amino acids. Per germline, CDR1 SSHAT and CDR2 FNYEAQ (reference sequence). Trimming stripped 1 base from V and 6 bases from J, with 15 bases between. CDR3 DNA: TGTGCCAGCAGCTTAGATTATCGTCGGGGGTCCGGGGAGCTGTTTTTT. This encodes CASSLDYRRGSGELFF.